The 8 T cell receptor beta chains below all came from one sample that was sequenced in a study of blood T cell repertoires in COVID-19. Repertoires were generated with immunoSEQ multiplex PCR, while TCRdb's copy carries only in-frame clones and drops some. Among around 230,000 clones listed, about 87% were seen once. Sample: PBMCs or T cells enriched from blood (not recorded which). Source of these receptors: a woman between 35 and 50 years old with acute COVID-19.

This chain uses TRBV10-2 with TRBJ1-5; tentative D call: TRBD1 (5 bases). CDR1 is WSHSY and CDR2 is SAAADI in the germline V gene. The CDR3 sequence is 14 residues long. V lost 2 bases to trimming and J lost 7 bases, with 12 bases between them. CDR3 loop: CASSEQRGSQPQHF. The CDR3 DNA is TGCGCCAGCAGTGAGCAAAGGGGATCCCAGCCCCAGCATTTT.

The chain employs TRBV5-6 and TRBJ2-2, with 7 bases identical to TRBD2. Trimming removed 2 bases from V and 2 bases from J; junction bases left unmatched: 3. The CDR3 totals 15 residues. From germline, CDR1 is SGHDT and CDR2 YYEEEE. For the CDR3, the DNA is TGTGCCAGCAGCTTAAGGGGACTAAACACCGGGGAGCTGTTTTTT. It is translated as CASSLRGLNTGELFF.

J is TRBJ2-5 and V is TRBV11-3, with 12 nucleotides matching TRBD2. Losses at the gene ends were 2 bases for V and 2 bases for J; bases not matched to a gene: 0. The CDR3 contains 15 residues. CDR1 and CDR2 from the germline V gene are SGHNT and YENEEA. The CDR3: CASSLLAGGQETQYF. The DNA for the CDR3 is TGTGCCAGCAGCTTACTAGCGGGAGGGCAAGAGACCCAGTACTTC.

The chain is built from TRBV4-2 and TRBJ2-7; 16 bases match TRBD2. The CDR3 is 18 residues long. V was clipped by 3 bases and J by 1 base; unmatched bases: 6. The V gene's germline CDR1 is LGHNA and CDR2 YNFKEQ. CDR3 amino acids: CASSHYGTSGGESYEQYF. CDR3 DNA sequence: TGTGCCAGCAGCCACTACGGGACTAGCGGGGGGGAATCCTACGAGCAGTACTTC.

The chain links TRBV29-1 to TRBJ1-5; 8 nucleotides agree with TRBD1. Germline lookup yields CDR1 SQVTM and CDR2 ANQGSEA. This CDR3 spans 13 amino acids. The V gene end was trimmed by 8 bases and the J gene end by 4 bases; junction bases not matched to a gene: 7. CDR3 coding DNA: TGCAGCTTCAACCAGGGGGCGAATCAGCCCCAGCATTTT. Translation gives CSFNQGANQPQHF.

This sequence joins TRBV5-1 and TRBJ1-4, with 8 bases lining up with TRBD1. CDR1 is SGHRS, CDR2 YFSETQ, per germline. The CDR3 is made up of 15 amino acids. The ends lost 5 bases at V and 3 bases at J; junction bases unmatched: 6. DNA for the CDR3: TGCGCCAGCAGTTTTGCAGGGGGCTCTAATGAAAAACTGTTTTTT. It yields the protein CASSFAGGSNEKLFF.

The chain's CDR3 is CASSPRDTYTGELFF. In DNA, the CDR3 is TGTGCCAGCAGCCCCCGGGACACCTACACCGGGGAGCTGTTTTTT. The chain couples TRBV7-8 to TRBJ2-2; D may be TRBD1 (6 bases). CDR1 SGHVS and CDR2 FQNEAQ come from the germline V gene. This CDR3 contains 15 residues. V lost 5 bases to trimming and J lost 3 bases, with 13 bases between them. Supplemented by reference TRBV7-8 and TRBJ2-2, the full variable domain reads GAGVSQSPRYKVAKRGQDVALRCDPISGHVSLFWYQQALGQGPEFLTYFQNEAQLDKSGLPSDRFFAERPEGSVSTLKIQRTQQEDSAVYLCASSPRDTYTGELFFGEGSRLTVL.

CDR3 sequence reads: CASSPVNHRLGSGEKLFF. DNA for the CDR3: TGTGCCAGCTCACCGGTAAACCACAGGCTCGGGTCAGGTGAAAAACTGTTTTTT. The rearrangement joins TRBV18 to TRBJ1-4, with a possible D match to TRBD1 (5 bases). In germline, CDR1 is KGHSH, CDR2 LQKENI. With 3 bases removed from V and 7 bases from J, the gap between germline ends came to 24 bases. The CDR3 spans 18 residues. The full variable domain, completed using reference TRBV18 and TRBJ1-4, is NAGVMQNPRHLVRRRGQEARLRCSPMKGHSHVYWYRQLPEEGLKFMVYLQKENIIDESGMPKERFSAEFPKEGPSILRIQQVVRGDSAAYFCASSPVNHRLGSGEKLFFGSGTQLSVL.